Sequencing of this T cell receptor beta chain was carried out in a study of T cell changes during pregnancy in multiple sclerosis. Assay: immunoSEQ multiplex PCR; the TCRdb copy retains only in-frame clones and omits some. This sample has about 71,000 clones, with more than 80% found just once. This CDR3 comprises 12 residues. Unmatched junction bases numbered 5, after V lost 9 bases and J lost 6 bases. Germline assignment: CDR1 MDHEN and CDR2 SYDVKM. The chain joins TRBV28 to TRBJ1-2, with 9 bases that match TRBD1. The sequence was obtained from a female donor with multiple sclerosis, enrolled in a pregnancy study. The source was peripheral blood, collected in the third trimester of pregnancy. This CDR3 reads CASLQGANGYTF. In DNA form, the CDR3 reads TGTGCCAGTTTACAGGGGGCGAATGGCTACACCTTC.